These T cell receptor beta chains were read from a single sample in a study of blood T cells in healthy people across ages. Each CDR3 protein is one row after TCRdb ran MiXCR on the 5' RACE reads. In the table there are about 1.5 million distinct CDR3 sequences, approximately 39% of which are singletons. The sequenced sample was blood. Source of these receptors: a young woman in good health. Each CDR3 is given with its conserved first and last residue. Some rows have no size entry. The others give once, few or many, or a class for an expanded clone.

v_call	clone_size	cdr3_aa
TRBV20-1	.	CSARDLRTPAYEQYF
TRBV28	.	CASSPGLAGTGELFF
TRBV20-1	.	CSAEHNSPLHF
TRBV6-6	.	CASSYNRGQGEAFF
TRBV5-5	.	CASSLALAAGNEKLFF
TRBV11-2	.	CASSSLHVGEQFF
TRBV12-3/TRBV12-4	few	CASSPGTGVGYTF
TRBV9	.	CASSDETGSSYEQYF
TRBV7-2	.	CASSLVVGQGTGELFF
TRBV3-1	.	CASSLLPGQNYGYTF
TRBV29-1	.	CRIVGLQPQHF
TRBV10-3	many	CAISGTVNTEAFF
TRBV20-1	.	CSARGTGGTQRPQHF
TRBV4-1	.	CTSSQDWVYGYTF
TRBV7-6	.	CASSDITKGRLARGEQFF
TRBV28	.	CASSFPEGRVSYEQYF
TRBV21-1	.	CASTRESIAGGQNYNEQFF
TRBV25-1	.	CASSGTRGQYF
TRBV6-5	.	CASSYRLRLAGDYEQYF
TRBV24-1	few	CATSDSSGSARTDTQYF
TRBV27	.	CASIRRTGADTQYF
TRBV4-1	.	CASSRNSGGQQETQYF
TRBV6-5	.	CASSYGPGGEQFF
TRBV4-3	.	CASSQDGGGLAGELFF
TRBV27	.	CASSFSSGPYEQYF
TRBV27	.	CASSSAGGYEQFF
TRBV7-2	.	CASTAYNYGYTF
TRBV29-1	.	CSVGGQEINYGYTF
TRBV11-2	few	CASSRNQGSDGYTF
TRBV3-1	few	CASSWGLAGGPIVYEQFF
TRBV12-3/TRBV12-4	few	CASRATGAYGYTF
TRBV6-2/TRBV6-3	few	CASSYPPGLAGYNEQFF
TRBV18	few	CASSETGQAAGQQYF
TRBV7-3	.	CASSLKAVRGSYNEQFF
TRBV15	.	CATSTRTGDGQPQHF
TRBV7-3	few	CASSWENTGELFF
TRBV20-1	.	CSARGVSGGGIYNEQFF
TRBV5-1	few	CASQREYGNTEAFF
TRBV7-2	many	CAGGQGGFTDTQYF
TRBV10-3	few	CATLGNTEAFF
TRBV4-1	once	CASSVRGESSYEQYF
TRBV3-1	few	CASSPFGLGLAGGGETQYF
TRBV12-3/TRBV12-4	.	CASTRQGQGAYNEQYF
TRBV20-1	few	CSARGGVSVAGSTDTQYF
TRBV20-1	.	CSAPPLLPGQLEAFF
TRBV7-2	.	CASSQVGEAPYLRQFF
TRBV10-3	.	CAIGGTPLLNTEAFF
TRBV7-2	.	CASSLDQGAEEQYF
TRBV6-6	few	CASSDSTLDEQFF
TRBV6-2/TRBV6-3	.	CASSQRGGPRNEQFF
TRBV7-2	.	CASSLAGHGLYGYTF
TRBV20-1	few	CSAREPLAGINEQFF
TRBV20-1	.	CSGYGGPSAPNYGYTF
TRBV10-3	few	CAISESGTYRVANYGYTF
TRBV4-1	few	CASSHAFAGQETQYF